The 30 T cell receptor beta chains listed next were all sequenced from one sample in a study of identical twins. Each CDR3 protein is one row after TCRdb ran MiXCR on the 5' RACE reads. The sample lists approximately 550,000 distinct CDR3 sequences; approximately 20% were seen once. These data also formed part of another study, on yellow fever vaccine responses in identical twins.

Specimen: CD4+ T cells sorted from blood. These TCRs come from a young woman in good health.

CDR3 region: CASKSRTATSTDTQYF. CDR3 coding DNA: TGTGCCAGCAAATCCCGGACAGCCACTAGCACAGATACGCAGTATTTT. The chain combines TRBV27 with TRBJ2-3; tentatively, D is TRBD1 (6 bases). Germline loops: CDR1 MNHEY, CDR2 SMNVEV (reference sequence). The CDR3 covers 16 residues. Trimming took 7 bases from V and 0 from J, leaving 17 bases between them.

This chain joins TRBV11-2 and TRBJ2-1, with D possibly TRBD1 on 6 matching bases. V dropped 8 bases and J dropped 5 bases, with 10 bases sitting between them. Germline CDR1 reads SGHAT; CDR2 reads FQNNGV. There are 12 residues in the CDR3. CDR3 DNA sequence: TGTGCCAGCCAGGGGTTTAACAATGAGCAGTTCTTC. Its protein product is CASQGFNNEQFF.

The chain is built from TRBV10-3 and TRBJ2-7; TRBD2 aligns across 9 bases. V gave up 10 bases and J gave up 5 bases; unmatched junction bases: 18. The CDR3 length is 16 residues. Germline V gene data show CDR1 as ENHRY and CDR2 as SYGVKD. CDR3 sequence: CARPYRRGGGIHEQYV. Written as DNA, the CDR3 is TGTGCCAGGCCCTACCGGCGCGGGGGGGGGATCCACGAGCAGTACGTC.

This rearrangement joins TRBV28 to TRBJ1-5, with a tentative D call TRBD1 (5 bases). Germline V gene lookup returns CDR1 MDHEN and CDR2 SYDVKM. This CDR3 has 12 residues. The CDR3 sequence is CACRERNQPQHF. CDR3 in DNA: TGTGCATGCAGGGAACGCAATCAGCCCCAGCATTTT.

This clonotype was observed many times. The chain uses TRBV12-3 or TRBV12-4 and TRBJ2-2; D might be TRBD2 (6 bases). The CDR3 is 13 amino acids. Between the trimmed V and J ends, which lost 5 bases and 6 bases, there was a span of 10 bases. This chain's CDR3 is CASSPTRSGELFF. The CDR3 DNA follows: TGTGCCAGCAGTCCGACTAGGTCCGGGGAGCTGTTTTTT.

This clonotype was counted between two and nine times. This chain joins TRBV20-1 and TRBJ2-7; D is uncertain. Germline V gives CDR1 DFQATT, CDR2 SNEGSKA (reference sequence). Trimming cost V 0 bases and J 7 bases, with 4 bases left between them. The CDR3 contains 10 residues. CDR3 loop: CSAREGEQYV. The DNA of the CDR3 is TGCAGTGCTAGAGAGGGTGAGCAGTACGTC.

This clonotype was found a few times. The chain recombines TRBV5-6 with TRBJ1-2, with no clear D. The V and J ends lost 6 bases and 5 bases respectively, with 8 bases between them. CDR3 length equals 11 residues. Germline CDR1 is SGHDT and CDR2 is YYEEEE. The DNA of the CDR3 is TGTGCCAGCACGATCGGTTATGGCTACACCTTC. Protein sequence: CASTIGYGYTF.

The chain uses TRBV10-3 and TRBJ2-1, with TRBD2 matching over 9 bases. V dropped 3 bases and J dropped 5; count of bases not matched to a gene: 8. This CDR3 contains 16 residues. Germline V CDR1 and CDR2: ENHRY, SYGVKD. The CDR3 nucleotides are TGTGCCATCAGTGATAGTTTTAGCGGGAGTGACAATGAGCAGTTCTTC. Residues: CAISDSFSGSDNEQFF.

This clonotype came up a few times. The chain combines TRBV18 with TRBJ2-5, with D unresolved. Germline CDR1 reads KGHSH; CDR2 reads LQKENI. The V end lost 3 bases, the J end lost 3 bases, and 8 bases lay between the germline ends. The CDR3 loop spans 13 amino acids. Written as DNA, the CDR3 is TGTGCCAGCTCACCGTTGGGAAAAGAGACCCAGTACTTC. It specifies CASSPLGKETQYF.

The V gene is TRBV24-1, the J gene TRBJ2-7, with TRBD2 as a possible D gene (5 bases). Germline lookup yields CDR1 KGHDR and CDR2 SFDVKD. The CDR3 is 12 residues long. Trimming pared 3 bases from V and 7 bases from J, leaving 9 bases between. The CDR3: CATSDRGKEQYF. The CDR3 DNA reads as TGTGCCACCAGTGATAGAGGGAAGGAGCAGTACTTC.

The chain links TRBV5-1 to TRBJ2-1; D may match TRBD1 or TRBD2 (5 bases each). This CDR3 is 16 amino acids long. Trimming took off 7 bases at V and 0 bases at J, with 17 bases between the two ends. The germline V gene has CDR1 SGHRS and CDR2 YFSETQ. The CDR3 DNA sequence: TGCGCCAGCTACCTAAGGGCAGGGAGCTCCTACAATGAGCAGTTCTTC. Its translation: CASYLRAGSSYNEQFF.

The table lists this clonotype with a count of one. This chain joins TRBV6-2 or TRBV6-3 and TRBJ2-3; TRBD2 is a possible D gene (5 bases). V lost 2 bases to trimming and J lost 0 bases, with 18 bases between them. This CDR3 has 18 residues. The germline CDR1 and CDR2 sequences are MNHEY and SVGEGT. The CDR3 nucleotides read TGTGCCAGCAGTTACGTCGTACTGCGGGCGACTAGCACAGATACGCAGTATTTT. Protein: CASSYVVLRATSTDTQYF.

V usage is TRBV20-1 and J usage is TRBJ1-1; D is uncertain. The CDR3 is made up of 11 amino acids. Germline-derived CDR1 and CDR2 are DFQATT and SNEGSKA (reference sequence). V was trimmed by 5 bases and J by 4 bases, leaving 8 bases between them. CDR3 bases: TGCAGTGCTGGCAGTAGCACTGAAGCTTTCTTT. Its translation is CSAGSSTEAFF.

As for this clonotype: The final CDR3 position lacks the conserved phenylalanine or tryptophan, pointing to a likely read error. The chain recombines TRBV12-3 or TRBV12-4 with TRBJ2-1; D is uncertain. The ends were cut back, 5 bases at V and 3 bases at J, with 11 bases in the middle. The CDR3 runs 14 residues. CDR3 loop: CASSVPGGYNEQFL. As DNA, the CDR3 is TGTGCCAGCAGTGTCCCGGGTGGCTACAATGAGCAGTTCTTA.

The gene calls are TRBV9 and TRBJ2-3, with D uncertain. V dropped 3 bases and J dropped 0 bases, with 14 bases sitting between them. Germline lookup yields CDR1 SGDLS and CDR2 YYNGEE. The CDR3 consists of 16 residues. In DNA, the CDR3 is TGTGCCAGCAGCGCCTATCTCCTGAGCAGCACAGATACGCAGTATTTT. Its protein product is CASSAYLLSSTDTQYF.

This clonotype was seen only a few times. This chain uses TRBV5-1 with TRBJ2-6; D not certain. Per the germline V gene, CDR1 is SGHRS and CDR2 is YFSETQ. The CDR3 has 16 residues. Deletions cut 4 bases from V and 4 bases from J, with 15 bases between. CDR3 residues: CASSPGGGFGANVLTF. CDR3 nucleotide sequence: TGCGCCAGCAGCCCTGGTGGTGGGTTCGGGGCCAACGTCCTGACTTTC.

This clonotype has more than one count but fewer than ten. The genes are TRBV28 and TRBJ2-1, with 9 bases identical to TRBD2. Germline V gene data show CDR1 as MDHEN and CDR2 as SYDVKM. J lost 10 bases, V lost 6 bases, and 10 bases had no gene match. This CDR3 contains 14 residues. The CDR3 nucleotides are TGTGCCAGCAGCCTTGGCCGACTAGCGGACGAGCAGTTCTTC. This translates into CASSLGRLADEQFF.

This CDR3 reads CASSPEMTGVWTEAFF. Here the CDR3 DNA reads TGTGCCAGCAGCCCAGAGATGACAGGTGTATGGACTGAAGCTTTCTTT. The chain couples TRBV3-1 to TRBJ1-1, with a possible D match to TRBD1 (6 bases). Trimming removed 4 bases from V and 5 bases from J, with 20 bases in between. The CDR3 is 16 residues long. The germline V gene encodes CDR1 LGHDT and CDR2 YNNKEL (reference sequence).

J is TRBJ2-1 and V is TRBV11-2, with TRBD1 matching 9 bases. Germline CDR1 and CDR2: SGHAT and FQNNGV. The CDR3 extends over 15 amino acids. V dropped 4 bases and J dropped 1; count of bases not matched to a gene: 2. CDR3 coding DNA: TGTGCCAGCAGCTACGGACAGGGGTCCTACAATGAGCAGTTCTTC. Translated: CASSYGQGSYNEQFF.

This chain links TRBV10-3 with TRBJ2-1, with 7 bases identical to TRBD2. Looked up from germline, CDR1 is ENHRY and CDR2 is SYGVKD. This CDR3 contains 20 residues. V lost 0 bases and J lost 2; bases outside the gene matches: 16. The CDR3 spells CAISESSAGVRSGTYNEQFF. DNA of the CDR3: TGTGCCATCAGTGAGTCGTCGGCGGGAGTTCGGTCTGGGACCTACAATGAGCAGTTCTTC.

This clonotype was seen only a few times. Relative to the germline gene, one junction end is altered; a read error may explain this. This chain joins TRBV5-1 and TRBJ2-1; 10 nucleotides line up with TRBD1. In germline, CDR1 is SGHRS, CDR2 YFSETQ. The CDR3 spans 15 residues. In nucleotides, the CDR3 is TGCGCCAGCAGCAAGACAGGGGGCTCCGACAATGAGCAGTTCTTC. Protein: CASSKTGGSDNEQFF.

This clonotype was detected a few times. This chain connects TRBV6-5 to TRBJ1-5; a weak D match, TRBD1 (5 bases). CDR3 size: 14 residues. Germline V gene lookup returns CDR1 MNHEY and CDR2 SVGAGI. V was pared by 3 bases and J by 1 base, with 7 bases between. The CDR3 reads CASSYGDSNQPQHF. CDR3 sequence (DNA): TGTGCCAGCAGTTATGGGGACAGCAATCAGCCCCAGCATTTT.

J is TRBJ2-3 and V is TRBV24-1; 12 nucleotides line up with TRBD2. From germline, CDR1 is KGHDR and CDR2 SFDVKD. This CDR3 is 16 amino acids long. The junction had 5 bases not matched to a gene; V was cut back by 3 bases and J by 5 bases. The CDR3: CATSDPRLAGEDTQYF. Here the CDR3 DNA reads TGTGCCACCAGTGATCCTAGACTAGCGGGGGAAGATACGCAGTATTTT.

CDR3: CSARAAGSTNEKLFF. The CDR3, as DNA: TGCAGTGCTAGAGCGGCAGGCTCAACTAATGAAAAACTGTTTTTT. The chain couples TRBV20-1 to TRBJ1-4; D call uncertain. V lost 1 base and J 0 bases, leaving 9 bases between the germline ends. CDR3 length equals 15 residues. Per germline, CDR1 DFQATT and CDR2 SNEGSKA (reference sequence).

The V call is TRBV7-9, the J call TRBJ1-2, with TRBD1 matching 8 bases. Germline CDR1 SEHNR, CDR2 FQNEAQ (reference sequence). V lost 1 base and J lost 6; bases outside the gene matches: 7. The CDR3 loop spans 15 amino acids. Here the CDR3 DNA reads TGTGCCAGCAGCTTAGGGGGAAACAGGGGGAATGGCTACACCTTC. Its translation is CASSLGGNRGNGYTF.

The chain has TRBV29-1 and TRBJ2-6; D not resolved. The CDR3 consists of 13 residues. The ends were cut back, 6 bases at V and 0 bases at J, with 6 bases in the middle. Germline values: CDR1 SQVTM, CDR2 ANQGSEA. CDR3 sequence: CSVASSGANVLTF. CDR3 DNA sequence: TGCAGCGTAGCAAGCTCTGGGGCCAACGTCCTGACTTTC.

The genes are TRBV12-3 or TRBV12-4 and TRBJ2-1; 12 nucleotides align to TRBD2. Trimming cost V 6 bases and J 4 bases; bases outside gene matches: 13. This CDR3 region has 18 residues. The CDR3 DNA follows: TGTGCCAGCAGCGGTCGGTGGCCTAGCGGGAGGGGATACAATGAGCAGTTCTTC. It is translated as CASSGRWPSGRGYNEQFF.

The chain uses TRBV15 and TRBJ1-2; the D gene is possibly TRBD1 (5 bases). The germline CDR1 and CDR2 sequences are LNHNV and YYDKDF (reference sequence). CDR3 length: 14 residues. V lost 0 bases to trimming and J lost 3 bases, with 8 bases between them. The CDR3 bases are TGTGCCACCAGCAGAGACCCAGGGTACTATGGCTACACCTTC. Residues: CATSRDPGYYGYTF.

The J gene is TRBJ2-1, the V gene TRBV12-3 or TRBV12-4; D call uncertain. V was trimmed by 7 bases and J by 2 bases, leaving 12 bases between them. This CDR3 is 14 amino acids long. CDR3 in amino acids: CASTGRIAYNEQFF. The CDR3 nucleotides read TGTGCCAGCACCGGAAGGATCGCCTACAATGAGCAGTTCTTC.

The table lists this clonotype with a few counts. The rearrangement joins TRBV18 to TRBJ1-5; no reliable D call. V shed 5 bases and J shed 9 bases, with 14 bases lying between them. The CDR3 runs to 13 residues. Germline CDR1 KGHSH, CDR2 LQKENI. CDR3 residues: CASSSPGVGPQHF. The CDR3 DNA follows: TGTGCCAGCTCATCCCCCGGGGTCGGGCCCCAGCATTTT.